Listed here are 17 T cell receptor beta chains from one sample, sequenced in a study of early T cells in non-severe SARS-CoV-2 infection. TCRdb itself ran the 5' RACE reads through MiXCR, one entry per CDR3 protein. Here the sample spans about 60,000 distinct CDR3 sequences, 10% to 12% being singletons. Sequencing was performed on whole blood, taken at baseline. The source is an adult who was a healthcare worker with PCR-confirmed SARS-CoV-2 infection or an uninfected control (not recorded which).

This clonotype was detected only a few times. CDR3 in DNA: TGCAGCGTTGCAAAACAAGAGACCCAGTACTTC. Residues: CSVAKQETQYF. V is TRBV29-1 and J is TRBJ2-5, with D unresolved. The CDR3 contains 11 residues. V lost 4 bases and J 2 bases, leaving 5 bases between the germline ends. Germline-derived CDR1 and CDR2 are SQVTM and ANQGSEA.

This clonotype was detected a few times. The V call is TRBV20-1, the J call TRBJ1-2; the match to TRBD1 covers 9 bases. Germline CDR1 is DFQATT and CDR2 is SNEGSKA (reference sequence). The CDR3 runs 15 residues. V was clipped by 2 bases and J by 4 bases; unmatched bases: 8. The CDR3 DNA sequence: TGCAGTGCTAGATCGTTGATGACAGGGGGCTATGGCTACACCTTC. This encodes CSARSLMTGGYGYTF.

The CDR3 DNA sequence: TGTGCCAGCAAGATCGACTTGCAGTTCTTC. This gives the protein CASKIDLQFF. This chain uses TRBV2 with TRBJ2-1, with D unclear. The CDR3 has 10 amino acids. V was pared by 7 bases and J by 12 bases, with 10 bases between. Germline V CDR1 and CDR2: SNHLY, FYNNEI.

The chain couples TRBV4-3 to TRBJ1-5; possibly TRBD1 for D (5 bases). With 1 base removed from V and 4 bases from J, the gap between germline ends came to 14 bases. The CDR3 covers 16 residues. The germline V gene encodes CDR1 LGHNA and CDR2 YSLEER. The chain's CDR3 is CASSQAAGNGNQPQHF. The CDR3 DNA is TGCGCCAGCAGCCAAGCGGCAGGGAACGGGAATCAGCCCCAGCATTTT.

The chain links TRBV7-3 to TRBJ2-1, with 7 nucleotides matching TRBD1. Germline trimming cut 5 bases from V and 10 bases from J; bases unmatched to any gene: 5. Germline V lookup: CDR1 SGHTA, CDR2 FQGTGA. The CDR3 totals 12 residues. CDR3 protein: CASSADRVEQFF. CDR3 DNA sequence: TGTGCCAGCAGCGCCGACAGGGTAGAGCAGTTCTTC. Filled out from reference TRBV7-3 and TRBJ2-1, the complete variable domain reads GAGVSQTPSNKVTEKGKYVELRCDPISGHTALYWYRQSLGQGPEFLIYFQGTGAADDSGLPNDRFFAVRPEGSVSTLKIQRTERGDSAVYLCASSADRVEQFFGPGTRLTVL.

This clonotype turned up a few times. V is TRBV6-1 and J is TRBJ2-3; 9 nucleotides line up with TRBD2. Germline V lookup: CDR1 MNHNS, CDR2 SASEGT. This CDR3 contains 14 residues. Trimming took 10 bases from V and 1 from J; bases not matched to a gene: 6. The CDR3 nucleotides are TGTGCCACCTCAGCGGGGGGAGGCACAGATACGCAGTATTTT. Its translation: CATSAGGGTDTQYF.

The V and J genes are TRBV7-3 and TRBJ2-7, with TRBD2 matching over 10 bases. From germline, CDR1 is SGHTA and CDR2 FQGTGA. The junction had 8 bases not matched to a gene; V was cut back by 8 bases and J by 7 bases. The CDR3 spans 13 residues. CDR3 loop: CASALTSGTEQYF. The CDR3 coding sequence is TGTGCCAGCGCACTAACTAGCGGGACGGAGCAGTACTTC.

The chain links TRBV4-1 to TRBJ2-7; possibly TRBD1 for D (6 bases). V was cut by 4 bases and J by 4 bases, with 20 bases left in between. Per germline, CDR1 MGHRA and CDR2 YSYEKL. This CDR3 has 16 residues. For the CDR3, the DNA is TGCGCCAGCAGCCCCCATAAACAGGGTTCCTGGTACGAGCAGTACTTC. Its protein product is CASSPHKQGSWYEQYF.

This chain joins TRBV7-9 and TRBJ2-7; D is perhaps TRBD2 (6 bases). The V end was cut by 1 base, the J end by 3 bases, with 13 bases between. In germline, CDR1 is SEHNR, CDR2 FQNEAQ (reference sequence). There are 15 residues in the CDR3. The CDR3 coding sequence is TGTGCCAGCAGCTTAGGTGCAGGACTACTCTACGAGCAGTACTTC. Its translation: CASSLGAGLLYEQYF.

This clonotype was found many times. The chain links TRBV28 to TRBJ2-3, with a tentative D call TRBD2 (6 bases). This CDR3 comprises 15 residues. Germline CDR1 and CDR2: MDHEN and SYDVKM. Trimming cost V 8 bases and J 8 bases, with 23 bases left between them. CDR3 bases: TGTGCCAGCTATCTTGGCGGGGCGTCTTTGAGTACGCAGTATTTT. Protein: CASYLGGASLSTQYF.

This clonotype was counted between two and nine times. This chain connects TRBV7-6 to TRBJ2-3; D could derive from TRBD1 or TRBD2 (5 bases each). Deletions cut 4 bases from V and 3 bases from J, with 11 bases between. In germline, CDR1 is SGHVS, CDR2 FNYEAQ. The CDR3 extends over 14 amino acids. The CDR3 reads CASSSGTETDTQYF. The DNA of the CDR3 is TGTGCCAGCAGCTCTGGGACGGAGACAGATACGCAGTATTTT.

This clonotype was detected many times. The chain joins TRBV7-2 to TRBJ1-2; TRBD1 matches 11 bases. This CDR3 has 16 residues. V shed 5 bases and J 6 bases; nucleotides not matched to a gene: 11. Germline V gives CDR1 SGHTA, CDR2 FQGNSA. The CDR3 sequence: CASSTWTGGVSDGYTF. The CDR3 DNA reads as TGTGCCAGCAGCACCTGGACAGGGGGCGTCAGTGATGGCTACACCTTC.

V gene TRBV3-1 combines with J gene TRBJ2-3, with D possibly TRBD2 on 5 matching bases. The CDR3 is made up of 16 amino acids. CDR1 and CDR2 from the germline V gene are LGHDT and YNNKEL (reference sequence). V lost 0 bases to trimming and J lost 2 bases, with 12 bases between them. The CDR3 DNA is TGTGCCAGCAGCCAAGATACGGGGTATAACACAGATACGCAGTATTTT. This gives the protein CASSQDTGYNTDTQYF.

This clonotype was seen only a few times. CDR3 residues: CASSQPGLGINEQFF. Here the CDR3 DNA reads TGTGCCAGCAGCCAACCGGGACTAGGTATCAATGAGCAGTTCTTC. The J gene is TRBJ2-1, the V gene TRBV3-1; 8 bases are a match to TRBD2. The V segment lost 2 bases and the J segment 6 bases; nucleotides outside the gene matches: 6. The CDR3 consists of 15 residues. Germline lookup yields CDR1 LGHDT and CDR2 YNNKEL (reference sequence).

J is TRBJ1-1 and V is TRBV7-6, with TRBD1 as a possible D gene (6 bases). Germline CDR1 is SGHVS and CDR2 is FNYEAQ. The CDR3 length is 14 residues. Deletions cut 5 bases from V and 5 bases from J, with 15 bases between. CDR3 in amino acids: CASSLQGSETEAFF. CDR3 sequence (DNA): TGTGCCAGCAGCCTACAGGGAAGCGAGACTGAAGCTTTCTTT.

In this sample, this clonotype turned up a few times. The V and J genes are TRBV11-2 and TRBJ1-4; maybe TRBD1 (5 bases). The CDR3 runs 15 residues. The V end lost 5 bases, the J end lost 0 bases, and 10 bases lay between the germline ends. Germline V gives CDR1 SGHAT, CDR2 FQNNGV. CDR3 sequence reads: CASSRDGPTNEKLFF. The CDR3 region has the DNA TGTGCCAGCAGCAGGGACGGCCCAACTAATGAAAAACTGTTTTTT. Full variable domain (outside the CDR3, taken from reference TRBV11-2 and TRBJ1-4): EAGVAQSPRYKIIEKRQSVAFWCNPISGHATLYWYQQILGQGPKLLIQFQNNGVVDDSQLPKDRFSAERLKGVDSTLKIQPAKLEDSAVYLCASSRDGPTNEKLFFGSGTQLSVL.

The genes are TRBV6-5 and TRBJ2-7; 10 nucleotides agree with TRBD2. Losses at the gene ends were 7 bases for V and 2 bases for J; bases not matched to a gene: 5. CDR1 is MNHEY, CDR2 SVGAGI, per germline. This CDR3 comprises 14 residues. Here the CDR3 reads CASTSGLAAYEQYF. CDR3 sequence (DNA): TGTGCCAGCACCTCCGGACTAGCGGCCTACGAGCAGTACTTC.